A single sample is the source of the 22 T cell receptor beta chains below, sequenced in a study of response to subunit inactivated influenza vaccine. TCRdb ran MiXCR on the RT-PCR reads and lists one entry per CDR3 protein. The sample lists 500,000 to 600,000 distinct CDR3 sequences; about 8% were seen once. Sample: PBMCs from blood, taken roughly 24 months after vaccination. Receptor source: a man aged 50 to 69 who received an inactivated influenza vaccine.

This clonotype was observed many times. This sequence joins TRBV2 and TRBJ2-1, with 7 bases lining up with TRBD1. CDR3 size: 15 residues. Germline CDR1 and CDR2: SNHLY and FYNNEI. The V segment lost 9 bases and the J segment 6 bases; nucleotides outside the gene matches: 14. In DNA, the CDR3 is TGTGCCAGTAGACAGAGACAGGGTTTGGTCAATGAGCAGTTCTTC. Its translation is CASRQRQGLVNEQFF.

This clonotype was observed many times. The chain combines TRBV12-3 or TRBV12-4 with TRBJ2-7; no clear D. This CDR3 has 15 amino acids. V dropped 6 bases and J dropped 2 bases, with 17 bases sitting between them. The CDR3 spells CASSPFSWVTYEQYF. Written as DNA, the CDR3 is TGTGCCAGCAGCCCATTTTCGTGGGTTACCTACGAGCAGTACTTC.

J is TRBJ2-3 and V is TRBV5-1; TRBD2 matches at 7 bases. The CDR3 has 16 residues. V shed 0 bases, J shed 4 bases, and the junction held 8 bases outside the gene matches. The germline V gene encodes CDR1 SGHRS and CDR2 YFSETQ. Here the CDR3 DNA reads TGCGCCAGCAGCTTGGCCGGCGCGGGAGTGGCAGATACGCAGTATTTT. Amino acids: CASSLAGAGVADTQYF.

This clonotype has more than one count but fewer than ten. CDR3 nucleotide sequence: TGTGCCAGCTCAACCCCACTCGGTAACACCATATATTTT. Translation gives CASSTPLGNTIYF. The rearrangement joins TRBV18 to TRBJ1-3; D gene uncertain. This CDR3 has 13 residues. V dropped 5 bases and J dropped 7 bases, with 12 bases sitting between them. Germline assignment: CDR1 KGHSH and CDR2 LQKENI.

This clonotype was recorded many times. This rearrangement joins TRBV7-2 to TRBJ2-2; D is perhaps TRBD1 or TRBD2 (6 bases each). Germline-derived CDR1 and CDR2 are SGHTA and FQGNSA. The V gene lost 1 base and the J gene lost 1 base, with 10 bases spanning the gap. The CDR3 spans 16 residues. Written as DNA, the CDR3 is TGTGCCAGCAGCTTAGTAGGGGGGAAGAACACCGGGGAGCTGTTTTTT. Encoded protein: CASSLVGGKNTGELFF.

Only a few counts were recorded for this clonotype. As DNA, the CDR3 is TGTGCCATCAGTGAAGGGAAACAGCGCACAGATACGCAGTATTTT. Protein: CAISEGKQRTDTQYF. The chain carries TRBV10-3 and TRBJ2-3; D remains unclear. CDR1 is ENHRY and CDR2 is SYGVKD in the germline V gene. There are 15 residues in the CDR3. V gave up 3 bases and J gave up 1 base, with 11 bases separating them.

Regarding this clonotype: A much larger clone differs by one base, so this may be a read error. The CDR3 DNA is TGTGCCAGCAGTTTCTCTCGACTAGCCCGCTCCTACAATGAGCAGTTCTTC. Translated: CASSFSRLARSYNEQFF. The chain links TRBV27 to TRBJ2-1; TRBD2 agrees at 7 bases. The ends lost 3 bases at V and 0 bases at J; junction bases unmatched: 8. CDR3 size: 17 residues. The germline gives CDR1 MNHEY, CDR2 SMNVEV (reference sequence).

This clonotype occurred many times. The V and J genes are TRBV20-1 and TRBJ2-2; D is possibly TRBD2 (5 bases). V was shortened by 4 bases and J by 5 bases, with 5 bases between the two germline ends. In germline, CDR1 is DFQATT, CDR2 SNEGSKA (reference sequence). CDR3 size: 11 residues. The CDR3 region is CSATGTGELFF. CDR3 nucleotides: TGCAGTGCTACGGGGACCGGGGAGCTGTTTTTT.

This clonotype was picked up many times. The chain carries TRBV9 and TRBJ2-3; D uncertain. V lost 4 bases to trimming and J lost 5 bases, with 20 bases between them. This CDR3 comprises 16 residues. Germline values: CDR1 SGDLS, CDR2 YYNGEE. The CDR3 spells CASSPASRRPRDTQYF. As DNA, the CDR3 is TGTGCCAGCAGCCCCGCTTCGAGACGGCCCCGAGATACGCAGTATTTT.

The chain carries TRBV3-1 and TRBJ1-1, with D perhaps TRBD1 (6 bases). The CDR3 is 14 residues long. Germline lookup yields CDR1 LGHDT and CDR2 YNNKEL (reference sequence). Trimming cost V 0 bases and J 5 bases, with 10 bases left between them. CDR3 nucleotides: TGTGCCAGCAGCCAAGAGAGGGGGAATACTGAAGCTTTCTTT. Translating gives CASSQERGNTEAFF.

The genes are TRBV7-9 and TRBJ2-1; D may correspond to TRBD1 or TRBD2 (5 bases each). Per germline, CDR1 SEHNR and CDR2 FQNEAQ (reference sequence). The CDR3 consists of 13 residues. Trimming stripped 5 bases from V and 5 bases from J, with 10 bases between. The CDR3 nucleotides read TGTGCCAGCAGCAACGGGGCCAACAATGAGCAGTTCTTC. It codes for CASSNGANNEQFF.

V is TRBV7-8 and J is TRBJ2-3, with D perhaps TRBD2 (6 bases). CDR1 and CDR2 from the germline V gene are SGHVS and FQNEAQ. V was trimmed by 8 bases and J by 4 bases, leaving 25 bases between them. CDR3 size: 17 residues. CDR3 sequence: CASGLRWGRREADTQYF. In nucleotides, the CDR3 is TGTGCCAGCGGTCTTCGCTGGGGACGGAGGGAGGCAGATACGCAGTATTTT.

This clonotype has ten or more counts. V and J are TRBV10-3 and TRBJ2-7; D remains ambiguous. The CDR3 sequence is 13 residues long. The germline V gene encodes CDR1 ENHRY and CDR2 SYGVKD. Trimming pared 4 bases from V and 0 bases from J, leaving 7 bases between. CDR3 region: CAISAASSYEQYF. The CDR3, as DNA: TGTGCCATCAGTGCAGCAAGCTCCTACGAGCAGTACTTC.

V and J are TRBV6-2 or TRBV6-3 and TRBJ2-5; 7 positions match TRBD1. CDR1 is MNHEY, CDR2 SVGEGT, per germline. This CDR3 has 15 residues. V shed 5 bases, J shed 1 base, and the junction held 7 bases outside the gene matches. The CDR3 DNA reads TGTGCCAGCAGTACAAGGACAGGAGTCCAAGAGACCCAGTACTTC. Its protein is CASSTRTGVQETQYF.

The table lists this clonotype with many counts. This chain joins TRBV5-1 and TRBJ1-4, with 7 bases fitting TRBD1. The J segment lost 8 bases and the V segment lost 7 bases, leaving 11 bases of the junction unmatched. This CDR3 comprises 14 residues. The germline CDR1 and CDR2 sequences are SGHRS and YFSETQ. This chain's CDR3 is CASRVQGNGEKLFF. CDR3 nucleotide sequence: TGCGCCAGCCGGGTACAGGGGAACGGCGAAAAACTGTTTTTT.

The DNA for the CDR3 is TGTGCCAGCACCCCTTCCTGGACAGTCAATCAGCCCCAGCATTTT. Protein: CASTPSWTVNQPQHF. V and J are TRBV28 and TRBJ1-5; perhaps TRBD1 as D (6 bases). V dropped 7 bases and J dropped 3 bases, with 16 bases sitting between them. The CDR3 is 15 amino acids. Germline V gives CDR1 MDHEN, CDR2 SYDVKM.

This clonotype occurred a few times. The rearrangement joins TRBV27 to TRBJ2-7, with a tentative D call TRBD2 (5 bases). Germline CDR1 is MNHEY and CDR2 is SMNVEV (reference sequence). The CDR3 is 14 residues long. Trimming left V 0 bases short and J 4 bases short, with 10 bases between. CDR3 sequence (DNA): TGTGCCAGCAGTTTATCCCCTTCGGGGTACGAGCAGTACTTC. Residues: CASSLSPSGYEQYF.

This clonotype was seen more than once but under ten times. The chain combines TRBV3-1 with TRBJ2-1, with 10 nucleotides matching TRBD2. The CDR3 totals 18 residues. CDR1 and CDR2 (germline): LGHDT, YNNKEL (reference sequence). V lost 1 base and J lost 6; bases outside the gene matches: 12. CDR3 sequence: CASSQVPLAGARGNEQFF. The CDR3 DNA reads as TGTGCCAGCAGCCAAGTGCCCCTAGCGGGGGCTCGTGGCAATGAGCAGTTCTTC.

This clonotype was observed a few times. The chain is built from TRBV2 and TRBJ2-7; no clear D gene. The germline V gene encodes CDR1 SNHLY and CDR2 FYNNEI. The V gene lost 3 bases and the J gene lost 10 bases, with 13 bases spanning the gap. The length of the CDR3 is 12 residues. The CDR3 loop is CASSEVGVGQYF. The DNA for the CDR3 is TGTGCCAGCAGTGAGGTCGGCGTCGGTCAGTACTTC.

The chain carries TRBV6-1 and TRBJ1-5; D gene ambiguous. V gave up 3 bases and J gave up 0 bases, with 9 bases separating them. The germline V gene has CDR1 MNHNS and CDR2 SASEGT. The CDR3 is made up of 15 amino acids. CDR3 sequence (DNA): TGTGCCAGCAGTGACAGCAAATATAGCAATCAGCCCCAGCATTTT. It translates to CASSDSKYSNQPQHF.

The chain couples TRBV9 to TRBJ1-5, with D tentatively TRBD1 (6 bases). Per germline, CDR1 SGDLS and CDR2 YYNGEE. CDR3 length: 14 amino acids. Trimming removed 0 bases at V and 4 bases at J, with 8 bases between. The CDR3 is CASSVDQGNQPQHF. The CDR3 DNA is TGTGCCAGCAGCGTAGATCAGGGGAATCAGCCCCAGCATTTT.

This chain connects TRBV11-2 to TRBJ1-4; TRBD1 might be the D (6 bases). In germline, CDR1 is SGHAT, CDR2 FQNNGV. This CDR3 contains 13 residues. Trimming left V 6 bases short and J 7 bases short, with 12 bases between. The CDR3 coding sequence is TGTGCCAGCAGAAAAAACAGGGCTGAAAAACTGTTTTTT. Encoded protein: CASRKNRAEKLFF.